This passage covers 15 T cell receptor beta chains from one sample sequenced in a study of T cell responses to AZD1222 COVID-19 vaccine. Assay used: immunoSEQ multiplex PCR; TCRdb lists only in-frame clones, some missing. Among some 150,000 clones listed, about 81% were seen once. The material was peripheral blood, obtained on day 0 of MenACWY control vaccination. The receptors were gathered from an adult in good health.

Details on this clone: One end of the junction is discordant with germline, which a read error may explain. The rearrangement links TRBV11-2 to TRBJ2-7; either TRBD1 or TRBD2 may fit D (5 bases each). Germline CDR1 is SGHAT and CDR2 is FQNNGV. The CDR3 totals 13 residues. The CDR3 reads CASSPNTDRDQTF. The CDR3 DNA sequence: TGTGCCAGCAGCCCAAATACAGACCGGGACCAGACCTTC. The full variable domain, completed using reference TRBV11-2 and TRBJ2-7, is EAGVAQSPRYKIIEKRQSVAFWCNPISGHATLYWYQQILGQGPKLLIQFQNNGVVDDSQLPKDRFSAERLKGVDSTLKIQPAKLEDSAVYLCASSPNTDRDQTFGPGTRLTVT.

This sequence joins TRBV15 and TRBJ2-5, with unresolved D. CDR3 size: 15 residues. Trimming removed 1 base at V and 2 bases at J, with 11 bases between. Germline values: CDR1 LNHNV, CDR2 YYDKDF (reference sequence). The CDR3 nucleotides are TGTGCCACCAGCAGAGGGGGTCGCTTTCAAGAGACCCAGTACTTC. Residues: CATSRGGRFQETQYF.

This rearrangement joins TRBV9 to TRBJ1-6, with D possibly being TRBD1 (5 bases). Germline V gene lookup returns CDR1 SGDLS and CDR2 YYNGEE. Between the trimmed V and J ends, which lost 2 bases and 6 bases, there was a span of 9 bases. The CDR3 sequence is 14 residues long. The CDR3 sequence: CASSVGHVNSPLHF. The CDR3 coding sequence is TGTGCCAGCAGCGTCGGACATGTTAATTCACCCCTCCACTTT. The full variable domain, with the rest looked up from reference TRBV9 and TRBJ1-6, is DSGVTQTPKHLITATGQRVTLRCSPRSGDLSVYWYQQSLDQGLQFLIQYYNGEERAKGNILERFSAQQFPDLHSELNLSSLELGDSALYFCASSVGHVNSPLHFGNGTRLTVT.

The chain is built from TRBV18 and TRBJ2-5, with 8 bases fitting TRBD2. The CDR3 is 15 residues long. V gave up 2 bases and J gave up 3 bases; unmatched junction bases: 5. Looked up from germline, CDR1 is KGHSH and CDR2 is LQKENI. Here the CDR3 DNA reads TGTGCCAGCTCACCATCCTTTAGCGGGAAAGAGACCCAGTACTTC. Amino acid sequence: CASSPSFSGKETQYF.

CDR3 bases: TGTGCCAGCAGTTACTCAGATGGGAGCAATCAGCCCCAGCATTTT. Translating gives CASSYSDGSNQPQHF. This rearrangement joins TRBV6-6 to TRBJ1-5; D is uncertain. Trimming took 0 bases from V and 1 from J, leaving 7 bases between them. The CDR3 runs 15 residues. CDR1 and CDR2 (germline): MNHNY, SVGAGI (reference sequence).

A single count supports this clone. The chain links TRBV20-1 to TRBJ2-7; 9 bases map to TRBD2. The CDR3 spans 14 residues. Trimming cost V 3 bases and J 5 bases; bases outside gene matches: 8. Germline values: CDR1 DFQATT, CDR2 SNEGSKA (reference sequence). The CDR3 protein is CSASNLAGIDEQYV. As DNA, the CDR3 is TGCAGTGCTAGTAATCTAGCGGGGATCGACGAGCAGTACGTC.

The J gene is TRBJ2-7, the V gene TRBV5-1; 7 bases fit TRBD1. The CDR3 runs 17 residues. V lost 1 base to trimming and J lost 5 bases; unmatched junction nucleotides: 15. Germline V gene sequence: CDR1 SGHRS, CDR2 YFSETQ. CDR3 amino acids: CASSLFLYDRVGNEQYF. The CDR3 DNA reads as TGCGCCAGCAGCTTGTTCCTATATGACAGGGTCGGCAACGAGCAGTACTTC. Full variable domain (rest looked up from reference TRBV5-1 and TRBJ2-7): KAGVTQTPRYLIKTRGQQVTLSCSPISGHRSVSWYQQTPGQGLQFLFEYFSETQRNKGNFPGRFSGRQFSNSRSEMNVSTLELGDSALYLCASSLFLYDRVGNEQYFGPGTRLTVT.

The rearrangement links TRBV18 to TRBJ2-2, with TRBD1 identical over 9 bases. V shed 2 bases, J shed 5 bases, and the junction held 3 bases outside the gene matches. Germline V gene lookup returns CDR1 KGHSH and CDR2 LQKENI. CDR3 length: 15 amino acids. Here the CDR3 reads CASSPNGQGTGELFF. CDR3 in DNA: TGTGCCAGCTCACCAAACGGACAGGGGACCGGGGAGCTGTTTTTT.

V and J are TRBV24-1 and TRBJ2-2; possibly TRBD2 for D (6 bases). V was trimmed by 0 bases and J by 4 bases, leaving 14 bases between them. The CDR3 is 17 amino acids. CDR1 and CDR2 (germline): KGHDR, SFDVKD. Here the CDR3 reads CATSDLRRQGGTGELFF. CDR3 DNA sequence: TGTGCCACCAGTGATTTGCGTCGGCAGGGAGGCACCGGGGAGCTGTTTTTT.

With respect to this clone: Within the sample, other DNA sequences also encode this same CDR3. The rearrangement links TRBV11-2 to TRBJ1-1; D is uncertain. V was shortened by 2 bases and J by 1 base, with 5 bases between the two germline ends. The CDR3 is 13 amino acids. Germline loops: CDR1 SGHAT, CDR2 FQNNGV. The CDR3, as DNA: TGTGCCAGCAGCTTATCGGGGAACACTGAAGCTTTCTTT. Translating gives CASSLSGNTEAFF. Drawing the rest from reference TRBV11-2 and TRBJ1-1, the complete variable domain is EAGVAQSPRYKIIEKRQSVAFWCNPISGHATLYWYQQILGQGPKLLIQFQNNGVVDDSQLPKDRFSAERLKGVDSTLKIQPAKLEDSAVYLCASSLSGNTEAFFGQGTRLTVV.

V usage is TRBV5-1 and J usage is TRBJ2-3, with unresolved D. This CDR3 has 13 amino acids. The germline V and J ends were trimmed by 2 bases and 6 bases, with 10 bases remaining between them. CDR1 and CDR2 (germline): SGHRS, YFSETQ. The CDR3, as DNA: TGCGCCAGCAGCTTACGAGCTCCGGATACGCAGTATTTT. Its translation: CASSLRAPDTQYF.

The V gene is TRBV11-3, the J gene TRBJ2-4; TRBD2 is a possible D gene (5 bases). Per germline, CDR1 SGHNT and CDR2 YENEEA. This CDR3 is built from 17 residues. Trimming took 1 base from V and 2 from J, leaving 15 bases between them. CDR3 sequence (DNA): TGTGCCAGCAGCTTAGGGTCGCTCCGGGGATCCAAAAACATTCAGTACTTC. Protein product: CASSLGSLRGSKNIQYF.

The chain joins TRBV6-5 to TRBJ1-1; 7 positions agree with TRBD1. Trimming cost V 6 bases and J 3 bases; bases outside gene matches: 10. The CDR3 is 15 residues long. In germline, CDR1 is MNHEY, CDR2 SVGAGI. CDR3 region: CASRGHQTGDTEAFF. CDR3 nucleotides: TGTGCCAGCAGGGGCCACCAAACAGGGGACACTGAAGCTTTCTTT.

The chain carries TRBV7-9 and TRBJ1-1; D is perhaps TRBD1 (5 bases). V lost 7 bases, J lost 1 base, and 13 bases lay in between. The CDR3 loop spans 14 amino acids. CDR1 and CDR2 from the germline V gene are SEHNR and FQNEAQ (reference sequence). CDR3 protein: CASTFGGGNTEAFF. CDR3 in DNA: TGTGCCAGCACTTTTGGGGGAGGGAACACTGAAGCTTTCTTT.

Of note for this clone: One end of the junction does not line up with germline, which may come from a read error. The CDR3 region has the DNA TGTGCCAGCAGGGAAGTGGGGGCAGGGTACAATGAGCAGTTCTTC. Amino acid sequence: CASREVGAGYNEQFF. The rearrangement links TRBV6-1 to TRBJ2-1, with TRBD1 as a possible D gene (6 bases). Germline V gene sequence: CDR1 MNHNS, CDR2 SASEGT. The CDR3 loop spans 15 amino acids.